The table lists the clone carrying this T cell receptor beta chain with many counts. Its target is unknown. This sample was included in a study of Graves' ophthalmopathy and Graves' hyperthyroidism. At the level of the study: The study drew peripheral blood at initial diagnosis, before any treatment.

The CDR3 spans 14 residues. V was clipped by 6 bases and J by 6 bases, with 12 bases between them. Germline V gene data show CDR1 as MNHEY and CDR2 as SVGAGI. Enrollment excluded any patients with other autoimmune diseases, uncontrolled infections, pregnancy or lactation. Physicians reached a diagnosis by relying on clinical symptoms, serum thyroxine, TRAb, thyroid ultrasound and orbital computed tomography. Findings of the study overall: Its predictions of ophthalmopathy progression gave the model over 70% sensitivity and roughly 76% specificity.

RNA transcripts were the template, and TCR beta CDR3 regions were amplified from them. HTBI-primed first-round RT-PCR preceded second-round multiplex PCR. One entry per CDR3 protein results from TCRdb running MiXCR on the multiplex PCR reads. Of about 740,000 distinct CDR3 sequences in the sample, roughly 41% were seen once. Sequenced sample: peripheral blood. The J gene is TRBJ1-6, the V gene TRBV6-5; perhaps TRBD1 as D (5 bases). The origin of this receptor is an adult man with Graves' ophthalmopathy. CDR3 protein: CASRSETVNSPLHF. The CDR3 DNA sequence: TGTGCCAGCAGATCCGAGACAGTTAATTCACCCCTCCACTTT.